A single sample gave rise to the 19 T cell receptor beta chains below, sequenced in a study of post-analysis software for immune sequencing data. Points from the study as a whole: Five TRBV segments were more frequent in patients than controls; TRBV5-6, TRBV5-1 and TRBV20-1 belonged to this group.

Which antigens these TCRs recognize remains unknown. cDNA libraries for TCR beta contained unique molecular identifiers. Via MiXCR, TCRdb re-called the PCR reads, giving one row per CDR3 protein. The data hold 800,000 to 950,000 distinct CDR3 sequences, with 53% observed a single time. Sequenced material: blood. The receptor source for this set is a girl between 5 and 17 years old with multiple sclerosis.

The chain recombines TRBV9 with TRBJ2-5; D is uncertain. Trimming removed 0 bases at V and 11 bases at J, with 20 bases between. This CDR3 has 15 amino acids. Germline CDR1 and CDR2: SGDLS and YYNGEE. The CDR3 DNA is TGTGCCAGCAGCGTAGCCCCGCGTCCAGATGACGGGCAGTACTTC. Encoded protein: CASSVAPRPDDGQYF. Based on the CDR3 plus reference TRBV9 and TRBJ2-5, the full variable domain is DSGVTQTPKHLITATGQRVTLRCSPRSGDLSVYWYQQSLDQGLQFLIQYYNGEERAKGNILERFSAQQFPDLHSELNLSSLELGDSALYFCASSVAPRPDDGQYFGPGTRLLVL.

The gene calls are TRBV29-1 and TRBJ1-5, with D maybe TRBD1 (5 bases). In germline, CDR1 is SQVTM, CDR2 ANQGSEA. V lost 2 bases, J lost 6 bases, and 11 bases lay in between. The CDR3 runs to 13 residues. The CDR3 spells CSVERIQGQPQHF. Written as DNA, the CDR3 is TGCAGCGTTGAAAGGATTCAGGGTCAGCCCCAGCATTTT.

This clonotype was seen more than once but under ten times. The genes are TRBV29-1 and TRBJ2-3, with D possibly called TRBD1 or TRBD2 (6 bases each). Trimming removed 7 bases at V and 4 bases at J, with 18 bases between. This CDR3 has 14 amino acids. The germline V gene encodes CDR1 SQVTM and CDR2 ANQGSEA. Here the CDR3 DNA reads TGCAGCGCCTCGGGGGCAGGGAACCCAGATACGCAGTATTTT. It translates to CSASGAGNPDTQYF.

The DNA of the CDR3 is TGTGCCAGCAGCCCCACGGACCGGGGGAGGTCTTACAATGAGCAGTTCTTC. Translation gives CASSPTDRGRSYNEQFF. The V call is TRBV7-2, the J call TRBJ2-1, with D tentatively TRBD2 (6 bases). This CDR3 spans 17 amino acids. CDR1 is SGHTA and CDR2 is FQGNSA in the germline V gene. V was shortened by 5 bases and J by 4 bases, with 21 bases between the two germline ends. Drawing the rest from reference TRBV7-2 and TRBJ2-1, the complete variable domain is GAGVSQSPSNKVTEKGKDVELRCDPISGHTALYWYRQSLGQGLEFLIYFQGNSAPDKSGLPSDRFSAERTGGSVSTLTIQRTQQEDSAVYLCASSPTDRGRSYNEQFFGPGTRLTVL.

The CDR3 loop is CASSFSGGGGHGYTF. In DNA form, the CDR3 reads TGTGCCAGCAGCTTCTCGGGAGGGGGCGGACATGGCTACACCTTC. V is TRBV7-9 and J is TRBJ1-2; TRBD1 matches 7 bases. The J segment lost 6 bases and the V segment lost 3 bases, leaving 10 bases of the junction unmatched. The CDR3 has 15 residues. CDR1 and CDR2 from the germline V gene are SEHNR and FQNEAQ (reference sequence).

The rearrangement joins TRBV5-1 to TRBJ2-5; TRBD2 agrees at 9 bases. Trimming took 4 bases from V and 5 from J; bases not matched to a gene: 9. The CDR3 contains 15 residues. CDR1 SGHRS and CDR2 YFSETQ come from the germline V gene. CDR3 sequence reads: CASSPWSSGAETQYF. CDR3 coding DNA: TGCGCCAGCAGCCCCTGGTCTAGCGGGGCGGAGACCCAGTACTTC. The entire variable domain, with the rest obtained from reference TRBV5-1 and TRBJ2-5, is as follows: KAGVTQTPRYLIKTRGQQVTLSCSPISGHRSVSWYQQTPGQGLQFLFEYFSETQRNKGNFPGRFSGRQFSNSRSEMNVSTLELGDSALYLCASSPWSSGAETQYFGPGTRLLVL.

The chain employs TRBV7-2 and TRBJ2-2, with 8 bases matching TRBD1. This CDR3 comprises 19 residues. The junction had 14 bases not matched to a gene; V was cut back by 1 base and J by 4 bases. CDR1 and CDR2 (germline): SGHTA, FQGNSA. The CDR3 nucleotides are TGTGCCAGCAGCTTAGAAGTGAGTCGAGGGACAGGAGGCACCGGGGAGCTGTTTTTT. Translating gives CASSLEVSRGTGGTGELFF.

The chain uses TRBV3-1 and TRBJ2-1, with TRBD2 matching over 11 bases. The trim removed 4 bases at V and 6 bases at J, leaving 5 bases unmatched. Germline CDR1 and CDR2: LGHDT and YNNKEL (reference sequence). CDR3 length: 15 residues. The chain's CDR3 is CASSPRSGGANEQFF. CDR3 nucleotides: TGTGCCAGCAGCCCTCGTAGCGGGGGGGCCAATGAGCAGTTCTTC.

The rearrangement joins TRBV7-2 to TRBJ2-7, with D hard to call. The V gene lost 6 bases and the J gene lost 6 bases, with 12 bases spanning the gap. Germline V gene lookup returns CDR1 SGHTA and CDR2 FQGNSA. CDR3 length equals 12 residues. The CDR3 region is CASSGDGVEQYF. The CDR3, as DNA: TGTGCCAGCAGTGGGGATGGTGTCGAGCAGTACTTC.

This clonotype has a handful of counts. This chain uses TRBV29-1 with TRBJ2-1; D remains ambiguous. The ends were cut back, 2 bases at V and 7 bases at J, with 9 bases in the middle. The CDR3 has 12 residues. Germline V CDR1 and CDR2: SQVTM, ANQGSEA. CDR3 nucleotides: TGCAGCGTTGAAAAGAAAGGGAATGAGCAGTTCTTC. This codes for CSVEKKGNEQFF.

The J gene is TRBJ2-1, the V gene TRBV18; TRBD1 aligns across 9 bases. CDR1 and CDR2 (germline): KGHSH, LQKENI. This CDR3 is built from 14 residues. Losses at the gene ends were 3 bases for V and 3 bases for J; bases not matched to a gene: 0. The CDR3 reads CASSPTGGYNEQFF. CDR3 nucleotide sequence: TGTGCCAGCTCACCGACAGGGGGCTACAATGAGCAGTTCTTC.

The CDR3 region is CASSPHRPEQEQYF. The DNA for the CDR3 is TGTGCCAGCAGCCCCCACCGGCCAGAGCAGGAGCAGTACTTC. The genes are TRBV6-5 and TRBJ2-7, with D unresolved. Trimming stripped 6 bases from V and 7 bases from J, with 19 bases between. Per the germline V gene, CDR1 is MNHEY and CDR2 is SVGAGI. The CDR3 runs to 14 residues.

V gene TRBV20-1 combines with J gene TRBJ2-6; TRBD1 might be the D (7 bases). V was shortened by 4 bases and J by 1 base, with 17 bases between the two germline ends. The CDR3 sequence is 17 residues long. Germline values: CDR1 DFQATT, CDR2 SNEGSKA (reference sequence). The CDR3 coding sequence is TGCAGTGCTATTACCGGGCCAGGGGGGTCTGGGGCCAACGTCCTGACTTTC. Translating it yields CSAITGPGGSGANVLTF.

With respect to this clonotype: One end of the junction varies from germline; a read error may be responsible. The V gene is TRBV5-1, the J gene TRBJ2-7; 7 nucleotides agree with TRBD1. Germline CDR1 is SGHRS and CDR2 is YFSETQ. CDR3 length equals 13 residues. CDR3 nucleotide sequence: TGTGCCAGCAGTTGGACAGGCGCCTACGAGCAGTACTTC. It encodes CASSWTGAYEQYF.

The table lists this clonotype with a few counts. This CDR3 reads CASSPLARGPGETQYF. CDR3 sequence (DNA): TGTGCCAGCAGCCCTCTCGCGCGGGGCCCAGGAGAGACCCAGTACTTC. The chain combines TRBV7-6 with TRBJ2-5, with D perhaps TRBD2 (6 bases). Germline assignment: CDR1 SGHVS and CDR2 FNYEAQ. V was trimmed by 5 bases and J by 4 bases, leaving 20 bases between them. CDR3 length equals 16 residues.

This clonotype has more than one count but fewer than ten. The genes are TRBV10-3 and TRBJ2-7; D gene ambiguous. V lost 0 bases and J 4 bases, leaving 13 bases between the germline ends. Germline assignment: CDR1 ENHRY and CDR2 SYGVKD. The CDR3 covers 15 residues. The CDR3 nucleotides are TGTGCCATCAGTGAGTCGACTTGGGCAGAATACGAGCAGTACTTC. Translation gives CAISESTWAEYEQYF.

The chain uses TRBV11-2 and TRBJ2-4; no clear D gene. Trimming took off 1 base at V and 3 bases at J, with 13 bases between the two ends. In germline, CDR1 is SGHAT, CDR2 FQNNGV. The CDR3 contains 16 residues. The CDR3: CASSLVDGQIKNIQYF. CDR3 sequence (DNA): TGTGCCAGCAGCTTAGTTGATGGGCAGATCAAAAACATTCAGTACTTC.

Written as DNA, the CDR3 is TGTGCCAGCAGCATAACCGGGACTAGGAGGGCTGGGTCTAGCACAGATACGCAGTATTTT. Amino acids: CASSITGTRRAGSSTDTQYF. The chain employs TRBV11-2 and TRBJ2-3; 8 bases agree with TRBD2. CDR3 length equals 20 residues. V gave up 5 bases and J gave up 0 bases; unmatched junction bases: 19. Germline V gives CDR1 SGHAT, CDR2 FQNNGV.

This clonotype was found a few times. V and J are TRBV12-3 or TRBV12-4 and TRBJ1-2; D ambiguous. Trimming took 5 bases from V and 3 from J, leaving 10 bases between them. The CDR3 extends over 13 amino acids. CDR3 coding DNA: TGTGCCAGCAGTACCAGGACTGACTATGGCTACACCTTC. Translated, it gives CASSTRTDYGYTF.